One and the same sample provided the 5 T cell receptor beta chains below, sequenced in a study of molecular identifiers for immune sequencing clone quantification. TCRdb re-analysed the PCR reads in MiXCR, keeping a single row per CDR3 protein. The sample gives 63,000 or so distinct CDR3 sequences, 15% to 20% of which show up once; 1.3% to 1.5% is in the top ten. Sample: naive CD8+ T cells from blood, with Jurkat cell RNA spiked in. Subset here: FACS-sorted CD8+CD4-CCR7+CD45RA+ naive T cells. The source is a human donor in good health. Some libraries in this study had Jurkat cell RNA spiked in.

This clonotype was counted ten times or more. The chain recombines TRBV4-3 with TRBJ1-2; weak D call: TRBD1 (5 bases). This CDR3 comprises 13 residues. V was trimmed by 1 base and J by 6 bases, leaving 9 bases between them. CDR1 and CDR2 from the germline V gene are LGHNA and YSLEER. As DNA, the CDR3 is TGCGCCAGCAGCCAAGCTGGGGGGGATGGCTACACCTTC. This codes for CASSQAGGDGYTF.

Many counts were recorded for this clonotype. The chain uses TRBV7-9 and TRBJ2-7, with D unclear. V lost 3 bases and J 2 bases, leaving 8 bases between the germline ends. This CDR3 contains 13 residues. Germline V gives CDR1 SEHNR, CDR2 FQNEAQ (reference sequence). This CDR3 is CASSFIGTYEQYF. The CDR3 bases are TGTGCCAGCAGCTTTATAGGTACCTACGAGCAGTACTTC.

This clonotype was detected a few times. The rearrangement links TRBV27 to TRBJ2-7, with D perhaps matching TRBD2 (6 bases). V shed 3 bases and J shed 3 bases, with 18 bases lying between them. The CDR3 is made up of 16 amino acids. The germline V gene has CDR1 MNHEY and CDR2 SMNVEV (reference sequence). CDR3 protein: CASSFYSSGDFYEQYF. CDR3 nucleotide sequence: TGTGCCAGCAGTTTCTACTCGTCGGGAGACTTCTACGAGCAGTACTTC.

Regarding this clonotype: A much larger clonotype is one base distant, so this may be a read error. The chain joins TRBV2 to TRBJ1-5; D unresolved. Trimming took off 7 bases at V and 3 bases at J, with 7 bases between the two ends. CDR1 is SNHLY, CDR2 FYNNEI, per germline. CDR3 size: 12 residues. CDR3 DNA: TGTGCCAGCAAGGCAGTCAATCAGCCCCAGCATTTT. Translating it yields CASKAVNQPQHF. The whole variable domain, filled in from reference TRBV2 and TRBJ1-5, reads EPEVTQTPSHQVTQMGQEVILRCVPISNHLYFYWYRQILGQKVEFLVSFYNNEISEKSEIFDDQFSVERPDGSNFTLKIRSTKLEDSAMYFCASKAVNQPQHFGDGTRLSIL.

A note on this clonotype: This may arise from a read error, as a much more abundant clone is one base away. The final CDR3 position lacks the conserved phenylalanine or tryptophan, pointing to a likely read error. The CDR3 DNA reads as TGTGCCAGCAGGTCCGGACAGGACCTCTATGGCTACACCCTC. Its protein is CASRSGQDLYGYTL. This chain uses TRBV27 with TRBJ1-2; TRBD1 agrees at 7 bases. The junction had 8 bases not matched to a gene; V was cut back by 6 bases and J by 4 bases. The CDR3 covers 14 residues. Germline V gives CDR1 MNHEY, CDR2 SMNVEV (reference sequence).